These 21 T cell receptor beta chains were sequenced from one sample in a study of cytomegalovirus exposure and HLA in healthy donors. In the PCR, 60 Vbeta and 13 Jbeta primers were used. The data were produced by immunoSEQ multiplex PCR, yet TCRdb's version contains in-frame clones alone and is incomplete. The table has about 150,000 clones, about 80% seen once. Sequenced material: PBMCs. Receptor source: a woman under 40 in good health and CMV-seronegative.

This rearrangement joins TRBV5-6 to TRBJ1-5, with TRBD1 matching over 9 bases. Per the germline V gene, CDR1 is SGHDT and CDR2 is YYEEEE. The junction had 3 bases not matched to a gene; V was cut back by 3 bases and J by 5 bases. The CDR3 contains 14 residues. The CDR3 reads CASSWGQGDQPQHF. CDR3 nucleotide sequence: TGTGCCAGCAGCTGGGGACAGGGTGATCAGCCCCAGCATTTT.

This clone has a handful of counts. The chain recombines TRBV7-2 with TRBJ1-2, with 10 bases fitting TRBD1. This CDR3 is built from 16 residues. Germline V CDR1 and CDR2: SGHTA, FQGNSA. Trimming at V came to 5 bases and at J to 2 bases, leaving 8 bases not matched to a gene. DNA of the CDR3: TGTGCCAGCAGCATCCGTCGGGGACAGGGGAACTATGGCTACACCTTC. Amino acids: CASSIRRGQGNYGYTF.

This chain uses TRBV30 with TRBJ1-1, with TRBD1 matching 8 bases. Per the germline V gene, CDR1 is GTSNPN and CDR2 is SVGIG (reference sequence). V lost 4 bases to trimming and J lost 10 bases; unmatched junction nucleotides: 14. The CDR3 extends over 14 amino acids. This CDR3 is CAWIVTGGREVAFF. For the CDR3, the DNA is TGTGCCTGGATCGTTACAGGGGGAAGGGAGGTAGCTTTCTTT.

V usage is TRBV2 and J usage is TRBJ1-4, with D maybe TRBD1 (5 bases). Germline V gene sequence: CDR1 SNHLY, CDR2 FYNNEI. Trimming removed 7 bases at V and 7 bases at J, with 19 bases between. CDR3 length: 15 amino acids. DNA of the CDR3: TGTGCCAGCACCCCTACGGGGGGGAGCGGTGAAAAACTGTTTTTT. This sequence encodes CASTPTGGSGEKLFF.

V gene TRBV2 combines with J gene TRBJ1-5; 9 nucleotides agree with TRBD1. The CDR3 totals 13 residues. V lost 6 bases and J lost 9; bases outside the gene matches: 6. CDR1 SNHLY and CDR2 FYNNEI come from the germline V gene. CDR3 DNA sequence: TGTGCCAGCAGGAACAGGGGGCCCGGGCCCCAGCATTTT. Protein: CASRNRGPGPQHF.

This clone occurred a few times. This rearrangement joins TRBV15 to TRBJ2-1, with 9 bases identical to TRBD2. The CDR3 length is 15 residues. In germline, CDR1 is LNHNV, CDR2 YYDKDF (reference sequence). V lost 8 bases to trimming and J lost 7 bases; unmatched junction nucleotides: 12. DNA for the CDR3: TGTGCCACCGCCTCGGGGCGGGGGGGCTTGAATGAGCAGTTCTTC. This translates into CATASGRGGLNEQFF.

The CDR3 protein is CASSWTVQTQYF. The CDR3 bases are TGTGCCAGCAGCTGGACAGTTCAGACCCAGTACTTC. The chain is built from TRBV7-3 and TRBJ2-5; D perhaps matches TRBD1 (6 bases). The CDR3 covers 12 residues. V lost 4 bases, J lost 6 bases, and 9 bases lay in between. Germline V gives CDR1 SGHTA, CDR2 FQGTGA.

CDR3 bases: TGCGGCGGGAACACTGAAGCTTTCTTT. Translation gives CGGNTEAFF. The chain employs TRBV4-1 and TRBJ1-1; D ambiguous. Germline CDR1 MGHRA, CDR2 YSYEKL. This CDR3 is 9 amino acids long.

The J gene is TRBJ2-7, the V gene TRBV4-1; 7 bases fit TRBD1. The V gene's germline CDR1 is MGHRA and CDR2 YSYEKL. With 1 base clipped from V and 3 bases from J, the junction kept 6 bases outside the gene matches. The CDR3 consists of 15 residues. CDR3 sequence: CASSQAPGQSYEQYF. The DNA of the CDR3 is TGCGCCAGCAGCCAAGCTCCGGGACAGAGCTACGAGCAGTACTTC.

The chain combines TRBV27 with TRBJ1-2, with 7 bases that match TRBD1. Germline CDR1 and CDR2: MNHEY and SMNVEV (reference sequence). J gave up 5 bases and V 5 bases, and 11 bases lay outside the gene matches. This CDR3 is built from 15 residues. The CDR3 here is CASSQSGGRGYGYTF. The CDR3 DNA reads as TGTGCCAGCAGTCAAAGCGGGGGCAGGGGGTATGGCTACACCTTC.

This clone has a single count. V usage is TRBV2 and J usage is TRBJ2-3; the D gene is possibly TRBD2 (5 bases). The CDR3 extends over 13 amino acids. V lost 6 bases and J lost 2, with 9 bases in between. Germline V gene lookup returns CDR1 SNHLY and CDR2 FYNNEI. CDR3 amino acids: CASSGEFTDTQYF. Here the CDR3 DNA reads TGTGCCAGCAGCGGGGAGTTCACAGATACGCAGTATTTT.

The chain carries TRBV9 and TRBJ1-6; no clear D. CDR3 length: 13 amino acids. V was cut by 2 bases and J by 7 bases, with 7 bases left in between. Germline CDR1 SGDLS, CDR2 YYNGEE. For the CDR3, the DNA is TGTGCCAGCAGCGTCCTAGAGAATTCACCCCTCCACTTT. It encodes CASSVLENSPLHF.

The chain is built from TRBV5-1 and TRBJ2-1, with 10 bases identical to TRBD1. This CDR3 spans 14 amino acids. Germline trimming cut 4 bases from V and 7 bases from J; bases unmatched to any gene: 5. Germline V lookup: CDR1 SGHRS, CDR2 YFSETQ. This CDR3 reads CASSRDRGVNEQFF. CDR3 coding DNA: TGCGCCAGCAGCCGGGACAGGGGAGTTAATGAGCAGTTCTTC.

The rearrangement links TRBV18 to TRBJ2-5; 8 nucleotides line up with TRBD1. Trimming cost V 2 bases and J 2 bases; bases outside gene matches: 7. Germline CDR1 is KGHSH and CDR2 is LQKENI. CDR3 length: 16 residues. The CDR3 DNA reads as TGTGCCAGCTCACCAGTCGGACAGGGCTCGCAAGAGACCCAGTACTTC. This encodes CASSPVGQGSQETQYF.

The CDR3 loop is CASSQVSSSPLHF. The CDR3 nucleotides are TGTGCCAGCAGCCAAGTGAGCTCCTCACCCCTCCACTTT. The chain carries TRBV14 and TRBJ1-6; unclear D gene. With 1 base removed from V and 10 bases from J, the gap between germline ends came to 8 bases. The germline V gene encodes CDR1 SGHDN and CDR2 FVKESK. This CDR3 has 13 amino acids. Together with reference TRBV14 and TRBJ1-6, the CDR3 gives the full variable domain: EAGVTQFPSHSVIEKGQTVTLRCDPISGHDNLYWYRRVMGKEIKFLLHFVKESKQDESGMPNNRFLAERTGGTYSTLKVQPAELEDSGVYFCASSQVSSSPLHFGNGTRLTVT.

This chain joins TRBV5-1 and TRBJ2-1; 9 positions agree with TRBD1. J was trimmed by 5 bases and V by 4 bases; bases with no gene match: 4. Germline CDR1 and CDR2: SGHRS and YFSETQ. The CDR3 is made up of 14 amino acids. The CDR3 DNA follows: TGCGCCAGCAGCAAGGACAGGGGAGACAATGAGCAGTTCTTC. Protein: CASSKDRGDNEQFF.

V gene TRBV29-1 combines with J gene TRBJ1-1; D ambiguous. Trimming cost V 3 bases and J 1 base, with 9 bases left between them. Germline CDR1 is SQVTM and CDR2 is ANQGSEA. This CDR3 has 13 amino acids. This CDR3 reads CSVDRTPNTEAFF. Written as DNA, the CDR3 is TGCAGCGTTGACCGTACACCGAACACTGAAGCTTTCTTT.

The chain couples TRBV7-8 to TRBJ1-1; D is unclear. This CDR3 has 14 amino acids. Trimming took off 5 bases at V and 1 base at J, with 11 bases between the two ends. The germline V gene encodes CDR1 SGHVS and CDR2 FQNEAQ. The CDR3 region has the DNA TGTGCCAGCAGCCCCAATCCAGGGAACACTGAAGCTTTCTTT. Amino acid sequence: CASSPNPGNTEAFF. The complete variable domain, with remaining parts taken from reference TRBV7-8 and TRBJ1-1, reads GAGVSQSPRYKVAKRGQDVALRCDPISGHVSLFWYQQALGQGPEFLTYFQNEAQLDKSGLPSDRFFAERPEGSVSTLKIQRTQQEDSAVYLCASSPNPGNTEAFFGQGTRLTVV.

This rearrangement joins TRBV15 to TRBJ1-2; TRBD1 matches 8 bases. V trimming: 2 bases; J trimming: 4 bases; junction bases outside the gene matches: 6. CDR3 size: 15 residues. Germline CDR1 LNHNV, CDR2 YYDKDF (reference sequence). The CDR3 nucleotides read TGTGCCACCAGCAGACAACAGGGGGTTAGCTATGGCTACACCTTC. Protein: CATSRQQGVSYGYTF. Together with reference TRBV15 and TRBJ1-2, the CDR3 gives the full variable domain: DAMVIQNPRYQVTQFGKPVTLSCSQTLNHNVMYWYQQKSSQAPKLLFHYYDKDFNNEADTPDNFQSRRPNTSFCFLDIRSPGLGDTAMYLCATSRQQGVSYGYTFGSGTRLTVV.

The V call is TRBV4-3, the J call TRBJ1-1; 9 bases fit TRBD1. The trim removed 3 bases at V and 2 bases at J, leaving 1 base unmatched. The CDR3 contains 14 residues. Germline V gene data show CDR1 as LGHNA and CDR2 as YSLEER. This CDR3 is CASSQTGGNTEAFF. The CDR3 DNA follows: TGCGCCAGCAGCCAGACAGGGGGAAACACTGAAGCTTTCTTT.

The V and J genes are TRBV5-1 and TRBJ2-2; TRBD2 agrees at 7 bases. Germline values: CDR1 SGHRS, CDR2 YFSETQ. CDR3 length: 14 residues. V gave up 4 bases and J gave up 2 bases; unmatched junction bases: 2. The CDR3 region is CASSAGENTGELFF. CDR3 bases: TGCGCCAGCAGCGCGGGGGAAAACACCGGGGAGCTGTTTTTT.